This T cell receptor beta chain emerged from a study of T-cell memory formation after mild COVID-19. Study-wide findings and caveats: There were some responding clones in pre-infection memory, which suggested that cross-reactive memory had joined. Whether second-wave clones peaking at day 37 were SARS-CoV-2 specific went unconfirmed. The study found contracting CD4+ clones mainly in CM and EM and contracting CD8+ clones in EMRA.

TCR alpha and TCR beta cDNA libraries with sample barcodes and UMIs came from 5'RACE using constant-segment primers. One entry per CDR3 protein, called by TCRdb with MiXCR from the 5' RACE reads. The repertoire holds tens of thousands of distinct CDR3 sequences, with over 11% as singletons. In its sample, this clonotype was seen many times. Its target is not known. After removal of 3 bases from V and 7 bases from J, the junction contained 3 bases not matched to a gene. Germline V lookup: CDR1 SQVTM, CDR2 ANQGSEA. The CDR3 spans 14 residues. The chain combines TRBV29-1 with TRBJ2-5, with 15 bases fitting TRBD2. The sequenced sample was PBMCs or a T cell subset sorted from them (not recorded which). The TCR was taken from an adult woman who had mild COVID-19 (a few samples of this study predate the infection). Cell type and time point are not known. As DNA, the CDR3 is TGCAGCGTTGAGGGACTAGCGGGAGGAGGGACCCAGTACTTC. It translates to CSVEGLAGGGTQYF.